This TCR beta chain was identified during a study of blood T cells in healthy people across ages. Study-level findings and limits: From one million sequenced T cells, diversity estimates were lower bounds. With donor CMV status unknown, expanded clonotype changes were possibly confounded.

The CDR3 loop spans 16 amino acids. From germline, CDR1 is MDHEN and CDR2 SYDVKM. V gave up 6 bases and J gave up 0 bases; unmatched junction bases: 9. The sample holds many counts of this clonotype. The target antigen is unknown. A second 7 to 11 cycle PCR used barcoded and J-beta primers. One entry per CDR3 protein results from TCRdb running MiXCR on the 5' RACE reads. The table has approximately 900,000 distinct CDR3 sequences, roughly 29% seen once. The donors, all healthy, were Caucasians living in Russia, aged about 6 to 95. The study isolated at least 7 million PBMCs from each sample. The same sample was also used in a study of T cells of mothers and their children.

Sequenced input: blood. The source is a woman aged 40-49 years in good health. The gene calls are TRBV28 and TRBJ2-3; 7 positions agree with TRBD2. The CDR3: CASSPSGRASTDTQYF. The CDR3 region has the DNA TGTGCCAGCAGCCCCTCAGGGAGGGCTAGCACAGATACGCAGTATTTT. Full variable domain (remainder filled in from reference TRBV28 and TRBJ2-3): DVKVTQSSRYLVKRTGEKVFLECVQDMDHENMFWYRQDPGLGLRLIYFSYDVKMKEKGDIPEGYSVSREKKERFSLILESASTNQTSMYLCASSPSGRASTDTQYFGPGTRLTVL.